This T cell receptor (beta chain) was captured in a study of regulatory T cells in long-lasting Graves disease. Findings and caveats of the study: Among samples with persistent disease, TRBV28, TRBJ1-2 and TRBJ2-5 were favored.

With 0 bases removed from V and 0 bases from J, the gap between germline ends came to 6 bases. The CDR3 covers 15 residues. CDR1 and CDR2 from the germline V gene are LGHDT and YNNKEL (reference sequence). Construction of TCR beta libraries relied on iRepertoire HTBI primers and on Arm-PCR targeting CDR3 regions. TCRdb independently ran MiXCR on the multiplex PCR reads; one entry per CDR3 protein. The sample yields a few hundred thousand distinct CDR3 sequences, 15% to 20% seen once. Time point specified: newly diagnosed GD, antithyroid drugs for less than 3 months. PBMCs were the source of the RNA used for TCR sequencing. The sample holds many counts of this clonotype. Its antigen is still unknown. These data also formed part of another study, on T cells in Graves' hyperthyroidism and ophthalmopathy. Per that paper: Any patient presenting with uncontrolled infection, other autoimmune disease, pregnancy or lactation was left out. Orbital computed tomography and thyroid ultrasound, together with serum TRAb and thyroxine and clinical symptoms, were used for diagnoses.

This material consisted of peripheral blood mononuclear cells (PBMCs), taken at new diagnosis, from a patient treated with antithyroid drugs. The V and J genes are TRBV3-1 and TRBJ1-5; D is undetermined. The source of this sequence is a young woman with Graves disease. CDR3 coding DNA: TGTGCCAGCAGCCAAGAGGGCGTTAGCAATCAGCCCCAGCATTTT. Translation: CASSQEGVSNQPQHF.